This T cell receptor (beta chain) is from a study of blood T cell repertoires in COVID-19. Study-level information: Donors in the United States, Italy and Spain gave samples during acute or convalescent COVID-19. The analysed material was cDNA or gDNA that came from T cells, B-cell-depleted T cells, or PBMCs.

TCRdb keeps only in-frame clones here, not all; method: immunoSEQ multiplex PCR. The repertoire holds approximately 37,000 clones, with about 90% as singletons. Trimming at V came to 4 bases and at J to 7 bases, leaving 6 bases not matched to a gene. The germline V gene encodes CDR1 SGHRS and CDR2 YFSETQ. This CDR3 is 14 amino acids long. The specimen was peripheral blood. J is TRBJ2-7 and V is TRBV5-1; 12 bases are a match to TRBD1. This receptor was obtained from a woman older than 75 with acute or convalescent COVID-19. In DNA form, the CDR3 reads TGCGCCAGCAGCACGGGACAGGGGGCGCGGGAGCAGTACTTC. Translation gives CASSTGQGAREQYF.